This entry concerns a single TCR beta chain. These data come from a study of blood T cell repertoires in COVID-19. Study overall: Sites in the United States, Italy and Spain provided acute and convalescent COVID-19 samples.

V shed 6 bases and J shed 1 base, with 8 bases lying between them. Germline V gene sequence: CDR1 MNHEY, CDR2 SVGAGI. CDR3 length: 13 residues. Per the original data handling: Nucleated cell number was recorded as an estimate derived from reference gene primer amplification. TCRdb's copy holds only in-frame clones and misses some; the assay was immunoSEQ multiplex PCR. The V and J calls and clone size were taken over from that table, and D and trimming were inferred from the DNA. The sample lists about 120,000 clones, approximately 84% occurring once. Sequencing was done on a sample of peripheral blood. The TCR sequence derives from a man between 70 and 80 years old with active or convalescent COVID-19. The V call is TRBV6-5, the J call TRBJ2-3; D uncertain. The CDR3 nucleotides are TGTGCCAGCAGGATAGGAGGCACAGATACGCAGTATTTT. Translation gives CASRIGGTDTQYF.